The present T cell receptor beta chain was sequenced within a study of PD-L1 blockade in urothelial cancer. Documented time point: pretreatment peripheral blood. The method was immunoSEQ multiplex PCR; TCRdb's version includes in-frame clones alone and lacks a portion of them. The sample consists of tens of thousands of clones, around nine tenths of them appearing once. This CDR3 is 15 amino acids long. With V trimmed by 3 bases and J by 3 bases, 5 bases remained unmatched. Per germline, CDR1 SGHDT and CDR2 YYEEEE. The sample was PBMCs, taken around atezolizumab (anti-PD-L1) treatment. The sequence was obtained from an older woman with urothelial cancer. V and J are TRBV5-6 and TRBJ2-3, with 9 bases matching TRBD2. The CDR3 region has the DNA TGTGCCAGCAGCTCGGGACTAGCCGAAACAGATACGCAGTATTTT. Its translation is CASSSGLAETDTQYF.